This T cell receptor beta chain appears in the sequencing data of a study of shared clonotypes between healthy human individuals. In the naive CD8 group, cells lacked CD45RO and were positively selected for CCR7, so terminally differentiated effector memory CD45RA+ cells were left out. TCRdb's table, derived via immunoSEQ multiplex PCR, lists solely in-frame clones and lacks some. Among around 2,000,000 clones listed, about 95% were seen once. General study results and limits: Incomplete sequencing of sorted subsets was indicated by rarefaction despite large depth. A small donor pool kept down the genetic and exposure-history diversity that was represented. The sharing of 4.5% to 5% of naive CD4 clonotypes was seen across a handful of donors.

This clone has only one observation. Its antigen is not known. The receptor was isolated from a man aged 18 to 30 in good health. The sample taken for sequencing was naive CD8+ T cells sorted from blood.

The CDR3 sequence: CASSLGTTQGEGYTF. CDR3 coding DNA: TGCGCCAGCAGCCTGGGGACGACACAGGGGGAGGGCTACACCTTC. This sequence joins TRBV5-1 and TRBJ1-2, with 8 nucleotides matching TRBD1. The J segment lost 8 bases and the V segment lost 4 bases, leaving 13 bases of the junction unmatched. The CDR3 is made up of 15 amino acids. Germline loops: CDR1 SGHRS, CDR2 YFSETQ.